The next 10 T cell receptor beta chains were all read from a single sample in a study of T cell responses to AZD1222 COVID-19 vaccine. Measured with immunoSEQ multiplex PCR; TCRdb has only the in-frame clones, and not every one. The sample lists around 120,000 clones, about 85% occurring once. The material was peripheral blood, obtained on day 0 of AZD1222 vaccination. The receptors shown here come from an adult in good health.

CDR3 in amino acids: CASSRQGREYEQYF. As DNA, the CDR3 is TGTGCCAGCAGTCGACAGGGTCGGGAATACGAGCAGTACTTC. The V and J genes are TRBV28 and TRBJ2-7; TRBD1 matches at 7 bases. V was clipped by 5 bases and J by 4 bases; unmatched bases: 8. CDR1 and CDR2 from the germline V gene are MDHEN and SYDVKM. This CDR3 spans 14 amino acids.

This clone has just a few counts. This chain connects TRBV5-1 to TRBJ2-3; tentatively, D is TRBD2 (5 bases). This CDR3 has 17 residues. Trimming took off 1 base at V and 0 bases at J, with 15 bases between the two ends. Germline CDR1 reads SGHRS; CDR2 reads YFSETQ. CDR3 residues: CASSLLSAGGSTDTQYF. In nucleotides, the CDR3 is TGCGCCAGCAGCTTGTTATCCGCGGGCGGGAGCACAGATACGCAGTATTTT.

The chain joins TRBV12-3 or TRBV12-4 to TRBJ1-6; D is unclear. This CDR3 region has 13 residues. Trimming pared 5 bases from V and 9 bases from J, leaving 11 bases between. The CDR3 nucleotides are TGTGCCAGCAGTCTTTCAGTAGGTTCACCCCTCCACTTT. It codes for CASSLSVGSPLHF.

This chain uses TRBV30 with TRBJ2-7; D possibly corresponds to TRBD1 (7 bases). The CDR3 spans 13 residues. V was trimmed by 5 bases and J by 3 bases, leaving 14 bases between them. CDR1 is GTSNPN, CDR2 SVGIG, per germline (reference sequence). The CDR3 region is CAWAGQPFYEQYF. The CDR3 DNA follows: TGTGCCTGGGCGGGACAGCCATTCTACGAGCAGTACTTC.

This chain joins TRBV10-3 and TRBJ1-3; D remains ambiguous. In germline, CDR1 is ENHRY, CDR2 SYGVKD. Trimming stripped 0 bases from V and 0 bases from J, with 9 bases between. The CDR3 is 16 residues long. CDR3 loop: CAISESQRLSGNTIYF. Here the CDR3 DNA reads TGTGCCATCAGTGAGTCCCAGCGTCTCTCTGGAAACACCATATATTTT.

The rearrangement uses TRBV21-1 and TRBJ2-5. TRBV21-1 is tagged as a pseudogene. The CDR3 length is 14 residues. The CDR3 sequence: CASSKAGGPETQYF. CDR3 sequence (DNA): TGTGCCAGCAGCAAAGCAGGGGGGCCGGAGACCCAGTACTTC.

V is TRBV14 and J is TRBJ2-1; D unclear. The germline V gene has CDR1 SGHDN and CDR2 FVKESK. Trimming shortened V by 5 bases and J by 4 bases, and 6 bases separated the two germline ends. The CDR3 runs 12 residues. The CDR3 nucleotides are TGTGCCAGCAGCACTCGTTACAATGAGCAGTTCTTC. Encoded protein: CASSTRYNEQFF.

V gene TRBV9 combines with J gene TRBJ2-2, with 9 bases fitting TRBD2. The CDR3 runs 15 residues. Germline CDR1 and CDR2: SGDLS and YYNGEE. V shed 2 bases and J 1 base; nucleotides not matched to a gene: 0. The CDR3 sequence is CASSVSGRNTGELFF. The DNA for the CDR3 is TGTGCCAGCAGCGTTAGCGGGAGGAACACCGGGGAGCTGTTTTTT.

The rearrangement joins TRBV30 to TRBJ2-1; 10 bases map to TRBD1. Germline CDR1 GTSNPN, CDR2 SVGIG (reference sequence). The CDR3 is 12 residues long. V shed 4 bases, J shed 16 bases, and the junction held 10 bases outside the gene matches. CDR3: CAWNEGQGHPFF. CDR3 nucleotide sequence: TGTGCCTGGAATGAGGGACAGGGGCACCCTTTCTTC.

This chain joins TRBV12-5 and TRBJ2-2; unclear D gene. CDR3 length: 14 residues. The V gene's germline CDR1 is LGHNT and CDR2 FRNRAP. V dropped 1 base and J dropped 6 bases, with 9 bases sitting between them. The CDR3 bases are TGTGCTAGTGGTTTGGAATCTGGGCCCGGGGAGCTGTTTTTT. Its protein is CASGLESGPGELFF.